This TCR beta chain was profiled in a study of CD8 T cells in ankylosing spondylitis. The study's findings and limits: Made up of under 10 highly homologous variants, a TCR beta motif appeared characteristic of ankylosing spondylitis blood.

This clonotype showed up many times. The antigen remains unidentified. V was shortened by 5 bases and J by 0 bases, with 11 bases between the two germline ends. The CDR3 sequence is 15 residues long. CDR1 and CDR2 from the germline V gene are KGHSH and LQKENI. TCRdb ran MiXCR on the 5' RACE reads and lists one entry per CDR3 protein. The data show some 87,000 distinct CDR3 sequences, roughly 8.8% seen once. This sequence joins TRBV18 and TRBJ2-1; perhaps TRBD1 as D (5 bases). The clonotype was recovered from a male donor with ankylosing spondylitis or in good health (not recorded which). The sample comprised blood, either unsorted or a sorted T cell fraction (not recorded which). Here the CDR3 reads CASSTGAYSYNEQFF. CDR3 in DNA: TGTGCCAGCTCAACAGGCGCCTACTCCTACAATGAGCAGTTCTTC. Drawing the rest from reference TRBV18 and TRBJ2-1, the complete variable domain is NAGVMQNPRHLVRRRGQEARLRCSPMKGHSHVYWYRQLPEEGLKFMVYLQKENIIDESGMPKERFSAEFPKEGPSILRIQQVVRGDSAAYFCASSTGAYSYNEQFFGPGTRLTVL.